The rows below give T cell receptor beta chains drawn from one sample of a study of STAT5B mutations in CD4+ large granular lymphocyte leukemia. Profiling relied on immunoSEQ multiplex PCR, and the TCRdb table lists in-frame clones only, not all of them. The sample consists of 20,000 to 25,000 clones, 55% to 75% of them appearing once. Sequenced: CD4+ T cells from blood buffy coats. These receptors were obtained from a human donor in good health. Each CDR3 is given with its conserved first and last residue. Fields, in order: D gene, V gene, clone size, J gene, CDR3 DNA, CDR3 protein. The D gene is left open where the match is weak. Some rows mark clone size as missing; the rest say once, few, many or name a class of expanded clone.

>.|TRBV2|once|TRBJ2-7
TGTGCCAGCAGGGGGGTGGGTGGCGAGCAGTACTTC
CASRGVGGEQYF
>.|TRBV30|.|TRBJ2-1
TGTGCCTCCCGTAGTGCACCCAATGGGGGGAAACAGTTCTTC
CASRSAPNGGKQFF
>TRBD1|TRBV5-1|.|TRBJ2-7
TGCGCCAGCAGCTCAGGGACAGGGGAGTACGAGCAGTACTTC
CASSSGTGEYEQYF
>.|TRBV7-9|few|TRBJ1-1
TGTGCCAGCAGCTTAATGGGGTGGACTGAAGCTTTCTTT
CASSLMGWTEAFF
>.|TRBV15|.|TRBJ1-5
TGTGCCACCAGCAGAGATCAGGGCGAGGCTCAGCCCCAGCATTTT
CATSRDQGEAQPQHF
>.|TRBV7-2|.|TRBJ1-2
TGTGCCAGCACCTATAGGAACATATTAGGGCAGGGAGCTGGCTACACCTTC
CASTYRNILGQGAGYTF
>TRBD1|TRBV5-4|.|TRBJ2-1
TGTGCCAGCAGCCTCGGACAGGGGGTGTTGGATGAGCAGTTCTTC
CASSLGQGVLDEQFF
>.|TRBV6-5|few|TRBJ1-5
TGTGCCAGCAGCACCGAGGGGAATCAGCCCCAGCATTTT
CASSTEGNQPQHF
>.|TRBV12-5|once|TRBJ1-3
TGTGCTAGTGGTTTGCCGCCGGGACACCACTCTGGAAACACCATATATTTT
CASGLPPGHHSGNTIYF
>.|TRBV19|.|TRBJ1-3
TGTGCCAGTAGAAACTCCGGGACCGTCCTCTCTGGAAACACCATATATTTT
CASRNSGTVLSGNTIYF
>.|TRBV15|.|TRBJ2-3
TGTGCCACCAGCAGAGATCTTTCGGGCACAGATACGCAGTATTTT
CATSRDLSGTDTQYF
>.|TRBV2|.|TRBJ1-3
TGTGCCAGCAGACAGGCCAGCTCTGGAAACACCATATATTTT
CASRQASSGNTIYF
>TRBD1|TRBV28|.|TRBJ1-2
TGTGCCAGCAGTCCACCCTTTACAGGGGGCGCTGGGGGCTACACCTTC
CASSPPFTGGAGGYTF
>.|TRBV28|few|TRBJ1-5
TGTGCCAGCAGTTTCCGGGGGGCAAGCAATCAGCCCCAGCATTTT
CASSFRGASNQPQHF
>.|TRBV7-2|.|TRBJ2-1
TGTGCCAGCAGCTCACCCCCAGGGAGGGGGCTCTACAATGAGCAGTTCTTC
CASSSPPGRGLYNEQFF
>.|TRBV19|.|TRBJ2-1
TGTGCCAGTGGTGGGTTTAATGAGCAGTTCTTC
CASGGFNEQFF
>.|TRBV14|.|TRBJ2-1
TGTGCCAGCAGCCAAGCCGGTAGGGCGAGGGGGGGCCTGAATGAGCAGTTCTTC
CASSQAGRARGGLNEQFF
>TRBD1|TRBV28|.|TRBJ2-5
TGTGCCAGCAGAAATGAGAGAGGGGACAGATCCAAACAAGAGACCCAGTACTTC
CASRNERGDRSKQETQYF
>.|TRBV5-6|.|TRBJ2-3
TGTGCCAGCAGCTCGAAAGGGGGGGGAGATACGCAGTATTTT
CASSSKGGGDTQYF
>TRBD2|TRBV14|.|TRBJ2-2
TGTGCCAGCAGCCAAGTGATACCTAGCGGGACAAACACCGGGGAGCTGTTTTTT
CASSQVIPSGTNTGELFF
>.|TRBV9|few|TRBJ1-1
TGTGCCAGCAGCGTAGACCAGACGGATGAAGCTTTCTTT
CASSVDQTDEAFF
>.|TRBV15|.|TRBJ2-1
TGTGCCACCAGCAGAGATCTAGACAATGAGCAGTTCTTC
CATSRDLDNEQFF